The source of this T cell receptor (beta chain) is a study of blood T cell repertoires in COVID-19. Across the study: Researchers got acute and convalescent COVID-19 samples from the United States, Italy and Spain.

With 3 bases removed from V and 13 bases from J, the gap between germline ends came to 10 bases. The CDR3 runs to 12 residues. The germline V gene encodes CDR1 SGHTA and CDR2 FQGNSA. Per the original data handling: Amplified reference gene primers provided the basis for estimating nucleated cell counts. The table came from immunoSEQ multiplex PCR; TCRdb's copy has only in-frame clones and leaves some out. From that table come the V and J calls and clone size; the DNA was used to work out D and trimming. The table includes under 300,000 clones, roughly nine tenths detected once. Cohort assignment relied on participant-reported clinical history.

This receptor was identified in a woman aged 40 to 50 who had recovered from COVID-19. Material: PBMCs or T cells enriched from blood (not recorded which). This sequence joins TRBV7-2 and TRBJ1-6, with D tentatively TRBD1 (5 bases). As DNA, the CDR3 is TGTGCCAGCAGCTTTCAGGGCGTCCCCCTCCACTTT. It specifies CASSFQGVPLHF.